These T cell receptor beta chains were read from a single sample in a study of T cell repertoires in cytomegalovirus infection. MiXCR, applied by TCRdb to the reads, yields one record per CDR3 protein. Of some 680,000 distinct CDR3 sequences listed, roughly a third are singletons. The specimen was PBMCs. These TCRs come from a human donor in good health (CMV status not recorded). Some clones in this sample may be carry-over from other donors' samples. Both conserved end residues are trimmed from each CDR3. Only part of the rows carry a size: once, few, many, or a class if the clone is expanded.

v_call: TRBV19
clone_size: few
j_call: TRBJ2-1
cdr3_aa: ASSFTVAYNEQF

v_call: TRBV28
clone_size: -
j_call: TRBJ2-7
cdr3_aa: ASSRGRDQY

v_call: TRBV2
clone_size: few
j_call: TRBJ1-2
cdr3_aa: ASSTGQVVGYT

v_call: TRBV10-3
clone_size: few
j_call: TRBJ2-7
cdr3_aa: AISEGDRGRNEQY

v_call: TRBV7-3
clone_size: few
j_call: TRBJ1-2
cdr3_aa: ASSPTHTEIYGYT

v_call: TRBV11-2
clone_size: few
j_call: TRBJ2-1
cdr3_aa: ASSRTAGHQNEQF

v_call: TRBV28
clone_size: many
j_call: TRBJ2-2
cdr3_aa: ASSWTSGATNTGELF

v_call: TRBV6-8
clone_size: -
j_call: TRBJ1-1
cdr3_aa: ASRPHWSTEAF

v_call: TRBV28
clone_size: few
j_call: TRBJ1-3
cdr3_aa: ASSFSTTGNTIY

v_call: TRBV19
clone_size: -
j_call: TRBJ1-1
cdr3_aa: ASSMNPGPLLSEAF

v_call: TRBV6-1
clone_size: few
j_call: TRBJ1-2
cdr3_aa: ASSPGSDYGYT

v_call: TRBV28
clone_size: -
j_call: TRBJ2-1
cdr3_aa: ASSGTSGRTERRNEQF

v_call: TRBV20-1
clone_size: -
j_call: TRBJ2-2
cdr3_aa: SARAPGLAGGSGRELF

v_call: TRBV19
clone_size: few
j_call: TRBJ2-7
cdr3_aa: ASSTTLSLTGLYEQY

v_call: TRBV7-2
clone_size: few
j_call: TRBJ2-1
cdr3_aa: ASSLAGYGSSYNEQF

v_call: TRBV6-1
clone_size: -
j_call: TRBJ2-7
cdr3_aa: ASSDFGGSYEQY

v_call: TRBV2
clone_size: -
j_call: TRBJ2-7
cdr3_aa: ASRGGGPHEQY

v_call: TRBV6-1
clone_size: -
j_call: TRBJ2-1
cdr3_aa: ASNPSGGSNEQF

v_call: TRBV12-3/TRBV12-4
clone_size: -
j_call: TRBJ1-5
cdr3_aa: ASSPGQVMYQPQH